The 3 T cell receptor beta chains presented below share a single source sample, sequenced in a study of T cell responses to AZD1222 COVID-19 vaccine. The protocol was immunoSEQ multiplex PCR, while the TCRdb copy is restricted to in-frame clones and leaves out a portion. The table shows some 150,000 clones, with just over 90% occurring only once. The sequencing used peripheral blood, collected on day 0 of MenACWY control vaccination. These receptors all come from an adult in good health.

The chain has TRBV6-5 and TRBJ1-6; D unclear. V lost 7 bases, J lost 11 bases, and 15 bases lay in between. CDR1 and CDR2 from the germline V gene are MNHEY and SVGAGI. CDR3 size: 13 residues. The CDR3 nucleotides are TGTGCCAGCATTGGCTTTAATTTGGCACCCCTCCACTTT. Translated: CASIGFNLAPLHF.

The chain joins TRBV11-2 to TRBJ2-3; D is uncertain. Germline-derived CDR1 and CDR2 are SGHAT and FQNNGV. CDR3 size: 15 residues. The V and J ends lost 1 base and 4 bases respectively, with 12 bases between them. The DNA for the CDR3 is TGTGCCAGCAGCTTAGGCCGTCCCGGCGCAGATACGCAGTATTTT. The encoded protein is CASSLGRPGADTQYF. Full variable domain (remainder filled in from reference TRBV11-2 and TRBJ2-3): EAGVAQSPRYKIIEKRQSVAFWCNPISGHATLYWYQQILGQGPKLLIQFQNNGVVDDSQLPKDRFSAERLKGVDSTLKIQPAKLEDSAVYLCASSLGRPGADTQYFGPGTRLTVL.

The chain combines TRBV4-1 with TRBJ2-1; D is unresolved. CDR1 is MGHRA and CDR2 is YSYEKL in the germline V gene. The CDR3 is made up of 13 amino acids. Trimming took off 3 bases at V and 10 bases at J, with 13 bases between the two ends. Here the CDR3 reads CASSQPAAREQFF. In DNA, the CDR3 is TGCGCCAGCAGCCAGCCAGCCGCTAGGGAGCAGTTCTTC.